The 23 T cell receptor beta chains given below trace back to one sample, sequenced in a study of blood T cells in healthy people across ages. The second PCR ran about 7 to 12 cycles with a sample-barcoded 5' primer and J-beta primers. Each CDR3 protein gets one entry after TCRdb re-called the 5' RACE reads with MiXCR. The sample contains hundreds of thousands of distinct CDR3 sequences, roughly 30% of which appear only once. What was sequenced was blood. The receptors originated from a woman of 80 years or more in good health.

This clonotype has at least ten counts. The chain joins TRBV29-1 to TRBJ2-7; 8 nucleotides agree with TRBD1. Per germline, CDR1 SQVTM and CDR2 ANQGSEA. CDR3 length: 12 amino acids. With 6 bases clipped from V and 6 bases from J, the junction kept 7 bases outside the gene matches. In DNA form, the CDR3 reads TGCAGCGTGGGACAGGCCCTTAGCGAGCAGTACTTC. It specifies CSVGQALSEQYF.

This chain joins TRBV9 and TRBJ2-5, with 9 bases fitting TRBD2. CDR3 size: 17 residues. CDR1 is SGDLS, CDR2 YYNGEE, per germline. J was trimmed by 13 bases and V by 2 bases; bases with no gene match: 21. DNA of the CDR3: TGTGCCAGCAGCGTTGTTCCCGGGACTAGCAATCGGAATGAGCGGTACTTC. Amino acid sequence: CASSVVPGTSNRNERYF.

The rearrangement uses TRBV11-3 and TRBJ2-1; tentatively, D is TRBD2 (5 bases). CDR1 and CDR2 from the germline V gene are SGHNT and YENEEA. CDR3 length equals 13 residues. V lost 2 bases and J lost 8, with 10 bases in between. The chain's CDR3 is CASSLRGHYEQFF. In DNA, the CDR3 is TGTGCCAGCAGCTTACGGGGTCACTATGAGCAGTTCTTC.

Details on this clonotype: A much larger clone lies a single base off, so this may be a read error. The chain combines TRBV5-6 with TRBJ2-3; 7 bases line up with TRBD1. Germline CDR1 is SGHDT and CDR2 is YYEEEE. CDR3 length: 15 amino acids. V shed 4 bases, J shed 1 base, and the junction held 6 bases outside the gene matches. CDR3 DNA: TGTGCCAGCAGCGGCCGGGACAGATGCACAGATACGCAGTATTTT. Translating it yields CASSGRDRCTDTQYF.

CDR3 loop: CASSLSSTGGAGTEAFF. The CDR3 DNA reads TGCGCCAGCAGCTTGAGTAGTACAGGGGGCGCAGGGACTGAAGCTTTCTTT. V gene TRBV5-1 combines with J gene TRBJ1-1; 9 bases are a match to TRBD1. V lost 1 base and J lost 5; bases outside the gene matches: 12. The CDR3 runs 17 residues. Germline assignment: CDR1 SGHRS and CDR2 YFSETQ.

This clonotype appeared many times. The genes are TRBV20-1 and TRBJ2-5; 9 nucleotides match TRBD2. The CDR3 covers 14 residues. Germline CDR1 reads DFQATT; CDR2 reads SNEGSKA (reference sequence). V lost 3 bases and J lost 1; bases outside the gene matches: 3. This chain's CDR3 is CSARVAGAQETQYF. The CDR3 nucleotides read TGCAGTGCTAGGGTAGCGGGGGCCCAAGAGACCCAGTACTTC.

In its sample, this clonotype was seen many times. The rearrangement links TRBV27 to TRBJ2-7, with D possibly being TRBD1 or TRBD2 (5 bases each). V gave up 5 bases and J gave up 3 bases, with 17 bases separating them. Germline-derived CDR1 and CDR2 are MNHEY and SMNVEV (reference sequence). This CDR3 region has 15 residues. CDR3 in amino acids: CASSPAPRGVYEQYF. In nucleotides, the CDR3 is TGTGCCAGCAGTCCGGCCCCGAGAGGGGTCTACGAGCAGTACTTC.

Details on this clonotype: A read error may produce the germline difference seen at one junction end. The chain links TRBV4-1 to TRBJ1-2; D possibly corresponds to TRBD1 (5 bases). The germline CDR1 and CDR2 sequences are MGHRA and YSYEKL. This CDR3 spans 16 amino acids. The CDR3 DNA reads TGCGCCAGCAGCCAAGCGCCGGGGCAGTCTAACCATGGCTACACCTTC. The encoded protein is CASSQAPGQSNHGYTF.

This clonotype was counted a few times. The chain carries TRBV4-1 and TRBJ1-5; D gene uncertain. Germline values: CDR1 MGHRA, CDR2 YSYEKL. This CDR3 is 16 amino acids long. With 1 base removed from V and 0 bases from J, the gap between germline ends came to 10 bases. CDR3 protein: CASSQVGTYSNQPQHF. In DNA, the CDR3 is TGCGCCAGCAGCCAAGTTGGCACTTATAGCAATCAGCCCCAGCATTTT.

For this clonotype: With a much larger clone just one base away, this may be a read error. The chain uses TRBV6-1 and TRBJ2-3; D remains ambiguous. The length of the CDR3 is 16 residues. Trimming stripped 4 bases from V and 3 bases from J, with 17 bases between. Germline lookup yields CDR1 MNHNS and CDR2 SASEGT. The DNA for the CDR3 is TGTGCCAGCAGTGGACCGGAACTCTCTCCTACAGATACGCAGTATTTT. Protein: CASSGPELSPTDTQYF.

This clonotype was recorded many times. J is TRBJ2-6 and V is TRBV28, with a possible D match to TRBD2 (6 bases). V dropped 2 bases and J dropped 6 bases, with 11 bases sitting between them. Germline V gene data show CDR1 as MDHEN and CDR2 as SYDVKM. CDR3 length: 15 amino acids. The chain's CDR3 is CASSLGGGVANVLTF. Here the CDR3 DNA reads TGTGCCAGCAGTTTAGGGGGAGGAGTGGCCAACGTCCTGACTTTC. The complete variable domain, with remaining parts taken from reference TRBV28 and TRBJ2-6, reads DVKVTQSSRYLVKRTGEKVFLECVQDMDHENMFWYRQDPGLGLRLIYFSYDVKMKEKGDIPEGYSVSREKKERFSLILESASTNQTSMYLCASSLGGGVANVLTFGAGSRLTVL.

As for this clonotype: A single base separates this from a much larger clone, so it may be a read error. The J gene is TRBJ2-2, the V gene TRBV6-5; no definite D call. CDR1 is MNHEY and CDR2 is SVGAGI in the germline V gene. This CDR3 contains 15 residues. CDR3 sequence reads: CASSYSRMNTEELFF. The CDR3, as DNA: TGTGCCAGCAGTTACTCGCGGATGAACACCGAGGAGCTGTTTTTT.

Remarks on this clonotype: A junction end diverges from the germline sequence, so it may reflect a read error. The CDR3 DNA sequence: TGTGTCAGCAGCCAATGGGGGGGCTCCTACAATGAGCAGTTCTTC. Amino acids: CVSSQWGGSYNEQFF. The chain uses TRBV3-1 and TRBJ2-1; TRBD2 matches 7 bases. Germline CDR1 is LGHDT and CDR2 is YNNKEL (reference sequence). This CDR3 region has 15 residues.

There are many counts of this clonotype. This sequence joins TRBV11-3 and TRBJ2-1; the D gene could be TRBD1 or TRBD2 (5 bases each). Germline CDR1 is SGHNT and CDR2 is YENEEA. The CDR3 has 13 amino acids. Trimming removed 1 base at V and 5 bases at J, with 6 bases between. CDR3 protein: CASSLVGDNEQFF. The CDR3 region has the DNA TGTGCCAGCAGCTTAGTGGGGGACAATGAGCAGTTCTTC.

This clonotype was counted a few times. The rearrangement uses TRBV6-1 and TRBJ2-5; 9 positions match TRBD1. V lost 4 bases and J lost 11; bases outside the gene matches: 14. The CDR3 loop spans 15 amino acids. Germline V gene data show CDR1 as MNHNS and CDR2 as SASEGT. The CDR3 nucleotides are TGTGCCAGCAGTGGAAGGACAGGGGCTTACAATGAGCAGTACTTC. Its translation: CASSGRTGAYNEQYF.

This clonotype has a count of ten or more. The chain links TRBV20-1 to TRBJ2-3, with D unclear. V was cut by 2 bases and J by 2 bases, with 5 bases left in between. Germline CDR1 reads DFQATT; CDR2 reads SNEGSKA (reference sequence). The CDR3 is 12 residues long. The CDR3 sequence: CSARIATDTQYF. CDR3 bases: TGCAGTGCTAGAATAGCCACAGATACGCAGTATTTT.

V is TRBV7-9 and J is TRBJ1-3; D is perhaps TRBD1 (6 bases). CDR3 size: 16 residues. Per the germline V gene, CDR1 is SEHNR and CDR2 is FQNEAQ (reference sequence). Trimming stripped 5 bases from V and 4 bases from J, with 18 bases between. CDR3 amino acids: CASSPGASGGGNTIYF. The CDR3 DNA follows: TGTGCCAGCAGCCCGGGCGCGTCGGGGGGCGGAAACACCATATATTTT.

This clonotype was observed many times. The chain uses TRBV6-2 or TRBV6-3 and TRBJ2-6; D perhaps matches TRBD1 (5 bases). Trimming cost V 6 bases and J 0 bases, with 9 bases left between them. Germline assignment: CDR1 MNHEY and CDR2 SVGEGT. CDR3 length: 15 amino acids. CDR3 residues: CASRRQSSGANVLTF. The CDR3 DNA is TGTGCCAGCAGGAGACAGAGCTCTGGGGCCAACGTCCTGACTTTC.

As concerns this clonotype: A much larger clone lies one base from this, so it may be a read error. The rearrangement joins TRBV18 to TRBJ2-1, with 9 bases lining up with TRBD1. The CDR3 totals 15 residues. Trimming took 3 bases from V and 13 from J; bases not matched to a gene: 13. Germline CDR1 reads KGHSH; CDR2 reads LQKENI. CDR3 region: CASSPPGQGQETQFF. CDR3 in DNA: TGTGCCAGCTCACCGCCGGGACAGGGACAAGAGACCCAGTTCTTC.

This clonotype came up many times. The CDR3 DNA sequence: TGCAGTGCCAGGACCCGGTCCACCTATGGCTACACCTTC. Protein sequence: CSARTRSTYGYTF. The chain carries TRBV20-1 and TRBJ1-2, with D hard to call. The CDR3 has 13 amino acids. Looked up from germline, CDR1 is DFQATT and CDR2 is SNEGSKA (reference sequence). Between the trimmed V and J ends, which lost 6 bases and 4 bases, there was a span of 15 bases.

The table lists this clonotype with many counts. Here the CDR3 reads CASSLQTVHGANVLTF. In nucleotides, the CDR3 is TGTGCCAGCAGTTTACAGACAGTTCATGGGGCCAACGTCCTGACTTTC. The chain has TRBV28 and TRBJ2-6; D might be TRBD1 (5 bases). The germline CDR1 and CDR2 sequences are MDHEN and SYDVKM. V was clipped by 2 bases and J by 3 bases, with 11 bases between them. This CDR3 region has 16 residues.

V gene TRBV30 combines with J gene TRBJ1-2, with 8 bases that match TRBD1. The CDR3 consists of 19 residues. V gave up 3 bases and J gave up 0 bases; unmatched junction bases: 18. Germline loops: CDR1 GTSNPN, CDR2 SVGIG (reference sequence). CDR3 residues: CAWSLTRTGYRYTNYGYTF. The CDR3 nucleotides are TGTGCCTGGAGCCTCACCCGGACAGGGTACAGATATACTAACTATGGCTACACCTTC.

CDR3 residues: CSASGRDYEQYF. The CDR3 nucleotides read TGCAGTGCTAGTGGAAGGGACTACGAGCAGTACTTC. The chain has TRBV20-1 and TRBJ2-5; D ambiguous. The assigned J gene may be wrong: the sequence end matches TRBJ2-7 better. The CDR3 totals 12 residues. In germline, CDR1 is DFQATT, CDR2 SNEGSKA (reference sequence).